This TCR beta chain was identified during a study of T cell responses to AZD1222 COVID-19 vaccine. With respect to this clone: The antigen is undetermined.

Germline CDR1 is MDHEN and CDR2 is SYDVKM. The CDR3 extends over 15 amino acids. V was clipped by 6 bases and J by 3 bases; unmatched bases: 9. Study outcomes and limitations: Nearly half of unique spike-specific TCRs reportedly avoided B.1.351 and B.1.1.7 mutated regions. Vaccination with two AZD1222 doses was followed by a rise in Spike-specific TCR breadth and depth. Regions 160-218 and 743-854 dominated among vaccine-associated CD4 TCRs spanning spike.

Sequencing used immunoSEQ multiplex PCR; TCRdb keeps in-frame clones, though not all of them. The sample consists of about 140,000 clones, about 92% of them appearing once. This chain uses TRBV28 with TRBJ1-1; 8 bases are a match to TRBD1. The TCR originated in an adult who had recovered from COVID-19. Sequencing was performed on peripheral blood, taken after recovery from COVID-19. The DNA of the CDR3 is TGTGCCAGCAGCGACAGGGGAGGATTGGACACTGAAGCTTTCTTT. Its protein is CASSDRGGLDTEAFF. The full variable domain, its missing parts supplied by reference TRBV28 and TRBJ1-1, is DVKVTQSSRYLVKRTGEKVFLECVQDMDHENMFWYRQDPGLGLRLIYFSYDVKMKEKGDIPEGYSVSREKKERFSLILESASTNQTSMYLCASSDRGGLDTEAFFGQGTRLTVV.